What follows are 7 T cell receptor beta chains derived from one specimen sequenced in a study of early T cells in non-severe SARS-CoV-2 infection. Each CDR3 protein gets one entry after TCRdb re-called the 5' RACE reads with MiXCR. The sample yields roughly 41,000 distinct CDR3 sequences, 5% to 6% seen once. Sequencing was performed on whole blood, taken at baseline. These receptors all come from an adult who was a healthcare worker with PCR-confirmed SARS-CoV-2 infection or an uninfected control (not recorded which).

This clonotype was observed at least ten times. The rearrangement links TRBV20-1 to TRBJ1-2; D is perhaps TRBD1 (5 bases). Trimming pared 3 bases from V and 2 bases from J, leaving 13 bases between. The CDR3 is 14 amino acids. Germline CDR1 reads DFQATT; CDR2 reads SNEGSKA (reference sequence). The CDR3 coding sequence is TGCAGTGCTAGCCCCGGGACGGCAAACTATGGCTACACCTTC. As protein: CSASPGTANYGYTF.

This clonotype has at least ten counts. The V call is TRBV20-1, the J call TRBJ1-2; weak D call: TRBD1 (5 bases). This CDR3 comprises 14 residues. Germline V lookup: CDR1 DFQATT, CDR2 SNEGSKA (reference sequence). Trimming took off 0 bases at V and 3 bases at J, with 11 bases between the two ends. CDR3: CSARELTGDYGYTF. The CDR3 DNA reads TGCAGTGCTAGAGAGTTGACGGGGGACTATGGCTACACCTTC.

This clonotype was observed many times. The missing conserved phenylalanine or tryptophan at the end of this CDR3 makes a read error likely. The limits of the CDR3 on the DNA are not certain, so only TCRdb's listed CDR3 is given. The V and J genes are TRBV6-5 and TRBJ1-2; TRBD1, the D gene given by the table, was not confirmed from the DNA. Germline CDR1 and CDR2: MNHEY and SVGAGI. The CDR3 length is 16 residues, termini included. The CDR3 here is CASSKPTADYGYTFGS.

Many counts were recorded for this clonotype. The chain couples TRBV7-9 to TRBJ2-1; D is unresolved. Germline CDR1 is SEHNR and CDR2 is FQNEAQ (reference sequence). Trimming stripped 5 bases from V and 4 bases from J, with 24 bases between. CDR3 length: 18 residues. The CDR3 sequence: CASSLSSLLAQEYNEQFF. The CDR3 region has the DNA TGTGCCAGCAGCCTATCATCTCTTTTGGCTCAAGAGTACAATGAGCAGTTCTTC.

There are a few counts of this clonotype. This chain's CDR3 is CASSLMNEQFF. CDR3 sequence (DNA): TGTGCCAGCAGCCTAATGAATGAGCAGTTCTTC. The gene calls are TRBV3-1 and TRBJ2-1; D is undetermined. This CDR3 region has 11 residues. The V end was cut by 4 bases, the J end by 7 bases, with 5 bases between. Germline lookup yields CDR1 LGHDT and CDR2 YNNKEL (reference sequence).

This clonotype was counted many times. The chain combines TRBV12-3 or TRBV12-4 with TRBJ2-7, with D maybe TRBD1 (6 bases). The germline V and J ends were trimmed by 5 bases and 5 bases, with 16 bases remaining between them. The length of the CDR3 is 14 residues. The CDR3 loop reads CASSAGVIHDEQYF. CDR3 nucleotides: TGTGCCAGCAGTGCAGGGGTAATTCACGACGAGCAGTACTTC.

The sample holds many counts of this clonotype. CDR3 protein: CASSLAGHNQPQHF. CDR3 nucleotide sequence: TGTGCCAGCAGCTTAGCAGGGCACAATCAGCCCCAGCATTTT. The rearrangement joins TRBV7-2 to TRBJ1-5; D unclear. This CDR3 region has 14 residues. CDR1 and CDR2 from the germline V gene are SGHTA and FQGNSA. V was trimmed by 0 bases and J by 3 bases, leaving 6 bases between them.